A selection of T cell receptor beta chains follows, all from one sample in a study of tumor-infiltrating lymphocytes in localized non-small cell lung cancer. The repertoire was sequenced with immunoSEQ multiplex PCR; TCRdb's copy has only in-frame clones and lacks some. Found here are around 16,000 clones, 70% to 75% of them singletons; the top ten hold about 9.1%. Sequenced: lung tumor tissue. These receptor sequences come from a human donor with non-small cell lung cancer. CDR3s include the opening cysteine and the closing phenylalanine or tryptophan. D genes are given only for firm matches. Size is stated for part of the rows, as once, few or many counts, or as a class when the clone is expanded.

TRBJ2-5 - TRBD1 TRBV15 TGTGCCACCAGCAGAGATCCCGCAGGGGGACAAGAGACCCAGTACTTC CATSRDPAGGQETQYF
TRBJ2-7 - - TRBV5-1 TGCGCCAGCAGCTTCTTGGGACACTTCTACGAGCAGTACTTC CASSFLGHFYEQYF
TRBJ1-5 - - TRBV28 TGTGCCAGCAGTTTCGAAAAGGGGAGGGGTCTGCCCCAGCATTTT CASSFEKGRGLPQHF
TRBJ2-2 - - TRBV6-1 TGTGCCAGCAGTGGACGGCAGGGAAAGAACACCGGGGAGCTGTTTTTT CASSGRQGKNTGELFF
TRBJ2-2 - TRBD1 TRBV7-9 TGTGCCAGCAGGGGACAGGGTAACACCGGGGAGCTGTTTTTT CASRGQGNTGELFF
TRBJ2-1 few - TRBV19 TGTGCCAGTAGTATCCGCGGGTTTCCTGACAATGAGCAGTTCTTC CASSIRGFPDNEQFF
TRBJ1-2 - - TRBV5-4 TGTGCCAGCAGCTTGCGTGCCAGTTCCCCTCTAGGCTATGGCTACACCTTC CASSLRASSPLGYGYTF
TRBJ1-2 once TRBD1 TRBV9 TGTGCCAGCAGCGTGTTTAGGACAGGGGGAGGCTACACCTTC CASSVFRTGGGYTF
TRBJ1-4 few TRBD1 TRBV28 TGTGCCAGCAGTAGAACAGGGGTCGATAATGAAAAACTGTTTTTT CASSRTGVDNEKLFF
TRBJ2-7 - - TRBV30 TGTGCCTGGGGGGGTTCCTACGAGCAGTACTTC CAWGGSYEQYF
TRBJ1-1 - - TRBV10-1 TGCGCCAGCAGCAACTCACAGAACACTGAAGCTTTCTTT CASSNSQNTEAFF
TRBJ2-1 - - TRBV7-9 TGTGCCAGCAGCTTCGCGACTCCCTTCTACGGCAATGAGCAGTTCTTC CASSFATPFYGNEQFF
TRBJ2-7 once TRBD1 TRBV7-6 TGTGCCAGCAGCTTAGAGGGGGCTGGCGAGCAGTACTTC CASSLEGAGEQYF
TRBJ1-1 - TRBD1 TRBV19 TGTGCCAGTAGTATGACAGGGGCCACTGAAGCTTTCTTT CASSMTGATEAFF
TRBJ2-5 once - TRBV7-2 TGTGCCAGCAGCTTAGATTGGGCCCAAAAAGAGACCCAGTACTTC CASSLDWAQKETQYF
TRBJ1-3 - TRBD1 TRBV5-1 TGCGCCAGCAGCTGGTACGGACAGGGCCTGGGAAACACCATATATTTT CASSWYGQGLGNTIYF
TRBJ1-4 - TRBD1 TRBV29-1 TGCAGCGCCAGGGGGCAGGGTGAAAAACTGTTTTTT CSARGQGEKLFF
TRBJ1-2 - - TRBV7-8 TGTGCCAGCAGCGTCCTTGGTCATGGCTACACCTTC CASSVLGHGYTF
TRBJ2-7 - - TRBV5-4 TGTGCCAGCAGCGAGAGGTCAGGGATCAACGAGCAGTACTTC CASSERSGINEQYF
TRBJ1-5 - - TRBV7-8 TGTGCCAGCAGCTTAGCAGGGAACAATCAGCCCCAGCATTTT CASSLAGNNQPQHF
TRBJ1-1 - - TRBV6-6 TGTGCCAGCACCTCCGGGATTCGGGGCACTGAAGCTTTCTTT CASTSGIRGTEAFF
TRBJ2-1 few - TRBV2 TGTGCCCGGGGGACGGAGCAGTTCTTC CARGTEQFF
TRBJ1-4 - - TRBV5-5 TGTGCCAGCAGCCCCCGGGGGCCAGCAACTAATGAAAAACTGTTTTTT CASSPRGPATNEKLFF
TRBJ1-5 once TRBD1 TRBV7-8 TGTGCCAGCAGCCAGACAGGGGGCCACAATCAGCCCCAGCATTTT CASSQTGGHNQPQHF
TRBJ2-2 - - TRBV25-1 TGTGCCAGCAGTGACGATTTTCGGACCGGGGAGCTGTTTTTT CASSDDFRTGELFF
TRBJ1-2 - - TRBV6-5 TGTGCCAGCAGTTACTCGAGTCGAGGTGGCTACACCTTC CASSYSSRGGYTF
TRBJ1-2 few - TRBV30 TGTGCCTGGAGCGCCGGGCCTAACTATGGCTACACCTTC CAWSAGPNYGYTF
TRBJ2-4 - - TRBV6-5 TGTGCCAGCAGTCCCTTCCTGGGGATAAACATTCAGTACTTC CASSPFLGINIQYF
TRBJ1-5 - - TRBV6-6 TGTGCCAGCAGTTACTCCCGTGGAATGCCCCAGCATTTT CASSYSRGMPQHF
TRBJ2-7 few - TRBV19 TGTGCCAGTAGTATAGCGGAAACAGGGAGCTCCGAGCAGTACTTC CASSIAETGSSEQYF
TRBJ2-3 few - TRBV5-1 TGCGCCAGCAGCCCGGACCCCTTTAGCACAGATACGCAGTATTTT CASSPDPFSTDTQYF
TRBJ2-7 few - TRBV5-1 TGCGCCAGCAGCTTCGAACCGGGACCCGCTTCGGACGAGCAGTACTTC CASSFEPGPASDEQYF
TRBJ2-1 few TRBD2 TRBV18 TGTGCCAGCTCACCACGACGGGAGGGCAATGAGCAGTTCTTC CASSPRREGNEQFF
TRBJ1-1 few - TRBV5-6 TGTGCCAGCAGCTTGGAACCCGGTAGTAACACTGAAGCTTTCTTT CASSLEPGSNTEAFF
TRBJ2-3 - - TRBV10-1 TGCGCCAGCAGCGCTGGACTTGGGAGAACAGATACGCAGTATTTT CASSAGLGRTDTQYF
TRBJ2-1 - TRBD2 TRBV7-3 TGTGCCAGCAGCCTGCCTCGGGCTAGCGGGAGTAATGAGCAGTTCTTC CASSLPRASGSNEQFF
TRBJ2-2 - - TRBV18 TGTGCCAGCTCACGCCTTCAGGGTGACCCCGGGGAGCTGTTTTTT CASSRLQGDPGELFF
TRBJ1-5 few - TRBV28 TGTGCCAGCAGTTTTAGGTCCTCATTTGTGTATCAGCCCCAGCATTTT CASSFRSSFVYQPQHF
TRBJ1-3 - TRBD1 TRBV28 TGTGCCAGCAGTTACAGGGGGCACTCTGGAAACACCATATATTTT CASSYRGHSGNTIYF
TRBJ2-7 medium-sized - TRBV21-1 TGTGCCAGCATCCCTCTAGCGGGTAGCTCCTACGAGCAGTACTTC CASIPLAGSSYEQYF
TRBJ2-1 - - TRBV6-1 TGTGCCAGCAGTGTTGGTGGCGCCTACAATGAGCAGTTCTTC CASSVGGAYNEQFF
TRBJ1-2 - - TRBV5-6 TGTGCCAGCAGCTTGGCAGGGCCCAGGAATGGCTACACCTTC CASSLAGPRNGYTF
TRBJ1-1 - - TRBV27 TGTGCCAGCAGTTTACTAGGAGTGAACGCTGAAGCTTTCTTT CASSLLGVNAEAFF
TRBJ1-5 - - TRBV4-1 TGCGCCAGCAGCCAAAACTCGGAAGGGAAGCCCCAGCATTTT CASSQNSEGKPQHF
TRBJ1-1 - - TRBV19 TGTGCCAGTAGTCTAGGGGCGAACACTGAAGCTTTCTTT CASSLGANTEAFF
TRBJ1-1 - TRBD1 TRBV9 TGTGCCAGCAGCCCACTGACAGGGGAGAGGACTGAAGCTTTCTTT CASSPLTGERTEAFF
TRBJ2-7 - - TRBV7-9 TGTGCCAGCAGCTTAAGGCTGGCAGGGAACTACGAGCAGTACTTC CASSLRLAGNYEQYF
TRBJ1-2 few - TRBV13 TGTGCCAGCAGCACACGGGGGGCAGACTATGGCTACACCTTC CASSTRGADYGYTF
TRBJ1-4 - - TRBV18 TGTGCCAGCTCCCTCGAGGGGCGCACTAATGAAAAACTGTTTTTT CASSLEGRTNEKLFF
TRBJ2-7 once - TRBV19 TGTGCCAGTAGTATAGGAACGCTGGGGGAGCAGTACTTC CASSIGTLGEQYF
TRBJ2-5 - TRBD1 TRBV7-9 TGTGCCAGCAGCTCCACAGGGGGTTCGGAGACCCAGTACTTC CASSSTGGSETQYF
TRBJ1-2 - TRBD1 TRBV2 TGTGCCAGCAATACCCAGGGGGGGGGCTACACCTTC CASNTQGGGYTF
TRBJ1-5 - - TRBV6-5 TGTGCCAGCAGTTATTCGGAGAATCAGCCCCAGCATTTT CASSYSENQPQHF
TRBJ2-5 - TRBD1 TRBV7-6 TGTGCCAGCAGCTTTAAGGTTGACAGGGAAGAGACCCAGTACTTC CASSFKVDREETQYF